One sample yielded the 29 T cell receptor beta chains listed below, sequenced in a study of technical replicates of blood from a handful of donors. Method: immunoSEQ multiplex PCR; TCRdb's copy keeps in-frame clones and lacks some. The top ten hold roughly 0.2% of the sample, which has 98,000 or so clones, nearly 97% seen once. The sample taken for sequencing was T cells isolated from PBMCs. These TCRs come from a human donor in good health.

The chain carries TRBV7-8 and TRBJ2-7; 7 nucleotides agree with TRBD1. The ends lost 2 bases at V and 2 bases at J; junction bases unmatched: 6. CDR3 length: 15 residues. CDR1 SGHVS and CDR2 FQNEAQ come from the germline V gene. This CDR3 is CASSLRRTGPYEQYF. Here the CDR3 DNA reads TGTGCCAGCAGCTTACGGCGGACAGGTCCCTACGAGCAGTACTTC.

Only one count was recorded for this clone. In DNA, the CDR3 is TGTGCCACAGGACAGGGTCTAGCCGAGCAGTACTTC. It yields the protein CATGQGLAEQYF. This chain links TRBV6-1 with TRBJ2-7; 8 positions match TRBD1. The V gene's germline CDR1 is MNHNS and CDR2 SASEGT. CDR3 length: 12 amino acids. V lost 10 bases to trimming and J lost 6 bases; unmatched junction nucleotides: 8.

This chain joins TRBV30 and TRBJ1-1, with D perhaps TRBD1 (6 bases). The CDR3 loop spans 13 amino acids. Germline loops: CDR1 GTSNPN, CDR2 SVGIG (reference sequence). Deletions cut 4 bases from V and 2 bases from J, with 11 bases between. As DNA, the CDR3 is TGTGCCTGGAACTTACAGGGAAACACTGAAGCTTTCTTT. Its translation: CAWNLQGNTEAFF.

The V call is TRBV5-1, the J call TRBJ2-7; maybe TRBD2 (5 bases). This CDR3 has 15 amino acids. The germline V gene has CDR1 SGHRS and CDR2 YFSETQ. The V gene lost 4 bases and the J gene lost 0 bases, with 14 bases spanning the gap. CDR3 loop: CASSRTDWSSYEQYF. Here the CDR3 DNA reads TGCGCCAGCAGCCGGACTGATTGGAGCTCCTACGAGCAGTACTTC.

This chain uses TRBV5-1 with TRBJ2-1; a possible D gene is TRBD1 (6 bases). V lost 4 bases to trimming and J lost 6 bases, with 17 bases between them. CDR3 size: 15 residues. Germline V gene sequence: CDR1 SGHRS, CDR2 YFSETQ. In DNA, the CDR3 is TGCGCCAGCAGCAAGCCGGGACAAATGGCCAATGAGCAGTTCTTC. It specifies CASSKPGQMANEQFF.

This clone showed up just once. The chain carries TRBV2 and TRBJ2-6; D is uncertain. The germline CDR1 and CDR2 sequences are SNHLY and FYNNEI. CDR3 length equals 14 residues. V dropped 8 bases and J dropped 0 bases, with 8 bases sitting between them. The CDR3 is CASCAPSGANVLTF. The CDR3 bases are TGTGCCAGCTGTGCTCCCTCTGGGGCCAACGTCCTGACTTTC.

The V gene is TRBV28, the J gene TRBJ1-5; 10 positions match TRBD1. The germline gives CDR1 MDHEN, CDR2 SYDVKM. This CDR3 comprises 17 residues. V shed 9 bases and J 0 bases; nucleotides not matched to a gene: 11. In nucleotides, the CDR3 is TGTGCCAGTCAGACAGGGGGCCTACACTATAGCAATCAGCCCCAGCATTTT. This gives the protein CASQTGGLHYSNQPQHF.

Here the CDR3 reads CASSSSSGGRSSTDTQYF. CDR3 bases: TGTGCCAGCAGCTCCTCTAGCGGGGGGCGCTCTAGCACAGATACGCAGTATTTT. The rearrangement links TRBV5-4 to TRBJ2-3; 11 nucleotides align to TRBD2. Germline loops: CDR1 SGHNT, CDR2 YYREEE (reference sequence). Trimming removed 3 bases from V and 0 bases from J; junction bases left unmatched: 9. CDR3 length: 18 residues.

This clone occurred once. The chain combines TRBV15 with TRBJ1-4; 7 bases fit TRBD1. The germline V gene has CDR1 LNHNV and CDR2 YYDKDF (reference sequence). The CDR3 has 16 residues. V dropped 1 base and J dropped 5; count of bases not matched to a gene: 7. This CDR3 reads CATSRGLDRWNEKLFF. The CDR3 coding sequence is TGTGCCACCAGCAGAGGCCTGGACAGGTGGAATGAAAAACTGTTTTTT.

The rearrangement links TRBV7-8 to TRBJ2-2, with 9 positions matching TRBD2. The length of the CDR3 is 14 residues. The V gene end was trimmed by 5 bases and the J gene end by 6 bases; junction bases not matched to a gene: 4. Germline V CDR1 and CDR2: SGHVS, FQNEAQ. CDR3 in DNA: TGTGCCAGCAGCGCCCGGACTAGCGCCGGGGAGCTGTTTTTT. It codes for CASSARTSAGELFF.

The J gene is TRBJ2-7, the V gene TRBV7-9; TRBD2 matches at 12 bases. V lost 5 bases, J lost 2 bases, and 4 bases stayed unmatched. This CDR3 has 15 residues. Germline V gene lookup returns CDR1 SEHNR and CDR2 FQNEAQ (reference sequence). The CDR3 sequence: CASSLGLAGTYEQYF. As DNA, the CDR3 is TGTGCCAGCAGCCTTGGACTAGCGGGAACCTACGAGCAGTACTTC.

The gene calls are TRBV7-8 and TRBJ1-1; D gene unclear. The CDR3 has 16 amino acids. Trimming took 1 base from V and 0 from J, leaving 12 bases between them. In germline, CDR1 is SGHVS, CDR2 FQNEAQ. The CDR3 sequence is CASSLGRAPMNTEAFF. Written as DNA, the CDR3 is TGTGCCAGCAGCTTAGGGAGGGCTCCTATGAACACTGAAGCTTTCTTT.

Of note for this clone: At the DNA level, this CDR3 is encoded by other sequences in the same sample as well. CDR3 DNA sequence: TGTGCCAGCAGCTTAGGGACTAGCGGGGGGAACGAGCAGTACTTC. Residues: CASSLGTSGGNEQYF. The chain uses TRBV11-2 and TRBJ2-7; 14 bases agree with TRBD2. CDR3 size: 15 residues. Trimming took 1 base from V and 5 from J; bases not matched to a gene: 1. Germline V CDR1 and CDR2: SGHAT, FQNNGV. Full variable domain (rest looked up from reference TRBV11-2 and TRBJ2-7): EAGVAQSPRYKIIEKRQSVAFWCNPISGHATLYWYQQILGQGPKLLIQFQNNGVVDDSQLPKDRFSAERLKGVDSTLKIQPAKLEDSAVYLCASSLGTSGGNEQYFGPGTRLTVT.

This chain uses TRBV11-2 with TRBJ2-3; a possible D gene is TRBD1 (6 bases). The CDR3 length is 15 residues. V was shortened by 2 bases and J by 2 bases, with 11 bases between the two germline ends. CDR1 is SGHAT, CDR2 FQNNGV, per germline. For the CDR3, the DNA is TGTGCCAGCAGCTTATATGAGGGGGACACAGATACGCAGTATTTT. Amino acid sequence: CASSLYEGDTDTQYF.

CDR3 residues: CASSRGSGGDYEQYF. Written as DNA, the CDR3 is TGTGCCAGCAGCCGGGGTAGCGGGGGGGACTACGAGCAGTACTTC. The genes are TRBV4-2 and TRBJ2-7; 11 bases line up with TRBD2. Per the germline V gene, CDR1 is LGHNA and CDR2 is YNFKEQ. CDR3 length equals 15 residues. J was trimmed by 3 bases and V by 4 bases; bases with no gene match: 5.

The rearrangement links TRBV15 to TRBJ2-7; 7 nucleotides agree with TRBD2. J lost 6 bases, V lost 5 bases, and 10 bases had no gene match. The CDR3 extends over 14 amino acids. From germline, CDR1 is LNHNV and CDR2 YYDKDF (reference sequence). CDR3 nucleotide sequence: TGTGCCACCAGCGTAGGGAGGGAGGGCAGCGAGCAGTACTTC. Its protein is CATSVGREGSEQYF.

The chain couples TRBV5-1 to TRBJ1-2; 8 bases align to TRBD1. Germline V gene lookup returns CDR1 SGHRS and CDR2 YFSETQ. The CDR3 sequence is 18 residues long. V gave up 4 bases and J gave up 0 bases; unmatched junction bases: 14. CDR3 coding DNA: TGCGCCAGCAGCCCATATTTACTGGACAGGGCCCCTAACTATGGCTACACCTTC. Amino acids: CASSPYLLDRAPNYGYTF.

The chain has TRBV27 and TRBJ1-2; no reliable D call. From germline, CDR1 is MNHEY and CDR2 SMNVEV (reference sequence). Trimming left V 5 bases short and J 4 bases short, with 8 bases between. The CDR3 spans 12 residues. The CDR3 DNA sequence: TGTGCCAGCAGTGCGGCCGGCTATGGCTACACCTTC. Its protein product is CASSAAGYGYTF.

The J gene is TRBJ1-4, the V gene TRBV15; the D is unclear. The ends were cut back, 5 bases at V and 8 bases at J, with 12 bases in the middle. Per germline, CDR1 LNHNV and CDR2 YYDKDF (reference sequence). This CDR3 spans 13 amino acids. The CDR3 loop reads CATSSSGTEKLFF. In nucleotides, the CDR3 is TGTGCCACCAGCTCATCGGGTACCGAAAAACTGTTTTTT.

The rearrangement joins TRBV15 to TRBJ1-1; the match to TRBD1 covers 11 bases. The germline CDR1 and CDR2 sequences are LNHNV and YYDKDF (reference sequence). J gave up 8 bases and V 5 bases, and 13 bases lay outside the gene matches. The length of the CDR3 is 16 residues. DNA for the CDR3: TGTGCCACCAGCCAAGGGACAGGGGGGCTTCTTTCCGAAGCTTTCTTT. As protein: CATSQGTGGLLSEAFF.

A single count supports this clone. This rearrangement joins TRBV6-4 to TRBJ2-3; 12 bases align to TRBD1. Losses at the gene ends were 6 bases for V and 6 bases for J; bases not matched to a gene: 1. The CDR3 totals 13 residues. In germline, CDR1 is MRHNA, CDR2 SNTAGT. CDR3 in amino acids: CASRGQGADTQYF. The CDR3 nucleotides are TGTGCCAGCAGGGGACAGGGGGCGGATACGCAGTATTTT.

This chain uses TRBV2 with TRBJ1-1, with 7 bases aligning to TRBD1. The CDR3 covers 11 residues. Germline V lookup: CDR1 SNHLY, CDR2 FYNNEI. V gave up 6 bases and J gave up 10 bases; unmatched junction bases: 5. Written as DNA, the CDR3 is TGTGCCAGCAGGGAGGGGGCAGGAGCTTTCTTT. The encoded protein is CASREGAGAFF.

CDR3 protein: CAITTSGESDTQYF. CDR3 nucleotides: TGTGCCATCACGACTAGCGGAGAATCCGATACGCAGTATTTT. J is TRBJ2-3 and V is TRBV10-3; 9 nucleotides match TRBD2. This CDR3 has 14 amino acids. CDR1 is ENHRY, CDR2 SYGVKD, per germline. J gave up 6 bases and V 7 bases, and 8 bases lay outside the gene matches.

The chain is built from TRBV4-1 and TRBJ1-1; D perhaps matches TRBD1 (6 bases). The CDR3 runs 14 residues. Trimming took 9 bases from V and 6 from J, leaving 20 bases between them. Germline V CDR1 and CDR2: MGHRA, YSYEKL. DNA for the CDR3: TGCGCCAGTGAAAGAGGGGGTGTAGGCGCTGAAGCTTTCTTT. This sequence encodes CASERGGVGAEAFF.

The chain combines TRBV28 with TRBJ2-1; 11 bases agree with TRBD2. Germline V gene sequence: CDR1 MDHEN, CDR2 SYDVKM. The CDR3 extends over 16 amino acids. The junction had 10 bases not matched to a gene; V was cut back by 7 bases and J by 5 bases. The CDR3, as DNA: TGTGCCAGCACCTTCCTGGGACTAGCGGAACACAATGAGCAGTTCTTC. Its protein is CASTFLGLAEHNEQFF.

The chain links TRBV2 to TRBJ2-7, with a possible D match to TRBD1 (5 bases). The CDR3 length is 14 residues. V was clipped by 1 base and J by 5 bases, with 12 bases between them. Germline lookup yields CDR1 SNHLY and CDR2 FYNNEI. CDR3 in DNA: TGTGCCAGCAGTGAAGGGACATTCGTGGACGAGCAGTACTTC. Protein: CASSEGTFVDEQYF.

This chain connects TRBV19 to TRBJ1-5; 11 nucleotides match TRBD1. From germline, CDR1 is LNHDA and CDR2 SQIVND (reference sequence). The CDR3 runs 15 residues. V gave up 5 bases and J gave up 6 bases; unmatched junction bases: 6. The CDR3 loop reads CASSWDRGATQPQHF. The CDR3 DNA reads TGTGCCAGTAGTTGGGACAGGGGGGCGACTCAGCCCCAGCATTTT.

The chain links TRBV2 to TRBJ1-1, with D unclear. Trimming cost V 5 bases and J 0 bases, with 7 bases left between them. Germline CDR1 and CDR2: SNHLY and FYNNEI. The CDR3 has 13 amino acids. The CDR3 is CASSRELNTEAFF. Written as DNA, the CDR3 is TGTGCCAGCAGTCGGGAGCTGAACACTGAAGCTTTCTTT.

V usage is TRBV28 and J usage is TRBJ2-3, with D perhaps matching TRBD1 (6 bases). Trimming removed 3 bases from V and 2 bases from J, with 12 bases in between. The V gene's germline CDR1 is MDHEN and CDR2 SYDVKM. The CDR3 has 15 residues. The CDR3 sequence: CASSFAGASTDTQYF. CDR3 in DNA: TGTGCCAGCAGTTTTGCAGGGGCCTCCACAGATACGCAGTATTTT.